This entry lists 25 T cell receptor beta chains sequenced from one sample in a study of CD8 T cells in ankylosing spondylitis. Using its own MiXCR run on the 5' RACE reads, TCRdb lists one record per CDR3 protein. Of a few hundred thousand distinct CDR3 sequences listed, less than 25% are singletons. Specimen: blood, either unsorted or a sorted T cell fraction (not recorded which). These receptors were taken from a female donor with ankylosing spondylitis or in good health (not recorded which).

This clonotype was detected a few times. The chain carries TRBV7-9 and TRBJ2-1, with D tentatively TRBD1 (6 bases). The CDR3 has 15 amino acids. Trimming removed 5 bases at V and 1 base at J, with 12 bases between. From germline, CDR1 is SEHNR and CDR2 FQNEAQ (reference sequence). The CDR3 DNA sequence: TGTGCCAGCAGCGGAACGAGGGGGTCCTACAATGAGCAGTTCTTC. Its translation is CASSGTRGSYNEQFF.

There are a few counts of this clonotype. The chain joins TRBV20-1 to TRBJ2-7; possible D gene TRBD2, 6 bases. This CDR3 is 14 amino acids long. Germline CDR1 and CDR2: DFQATT and SNEGSKA (reference sequence). Trimming removed 3 bases from V and 9 bases from J, with 21 bases in between. CDR3 amino acids: CSASPSGGATGQYF. CDR3 DNA sequence: TGCAGTGCTAGCCCTAGTGGAGGGGCTACGGGGCAGTACTTC.

Comments on this clonotype: The junction differs from germline at one of its ends, possibly a read error. The chain has TRBV20-1 and TRBJ2-3; the D is unclear. The CDR3 extends over 13 amino acids. Germline loops: CDR1 DFQATT, CDR2 SNEGSKA (reference sequence). The CDR3 is CSARIGITDTRYF. The CDR3 DNA sequence: TGCAGTGCTAGAATAGGAATCACAGATACGCGGTATTTT.

This clonotype showed up just a few times. J is TRBJ2-5 and V is TRBV20-1; TRBD2 agrees at 13 bases. The V gene end was trimmed by 4 bases and the J gene end by 4 bases; junction bases not matched to a gene: 6. This CDR3 is built from 15 residues. The germline gives CDR1 DFQATT, CDR2 SNEGSKA (reference sequence). The CDR3 is CSAIRTSGSRETQYF. CDR3 nucleotide sequence: TGCAGTGCTATCCGGACTAGCGGGAGTAGAGAGACCCAGTACTTC.

V is TRBV7-7 and J is TRBJ2-5, with a possible D match to TRBD1 (6 bases). The CDR3 covers 13 residues. Germline loops: CDR1 SSHAT, CDR2 FNYEAQ (reference sequence). V shed 5 bases and J shed 7 bases, with 14 bases lying between them. In nucleotides, the CDR3 is TGTGCCAGCAGCATTCAAGGGGGTGGGACCCAGTACTTC. This sequence encodes CASSIQGGGTQYF.

By sample fraction, this clonotype is medium-sized. In nucleotides, the CDR3 is TGTGCCATCAGGGGAGCGTTTAGCACAGATACGCAGTATTTT. It is translated as CAIRGAFSTDTQYF. The chain carries TRBV10-3 and TRBJ2-3; tentative D call: TRBD2 (5 bases). V lost 6 bases to trimming and J lost 0 bases, with 10 bases between them. The CDR3 covers 14 residues. The V gene's germline CDR1 is ENHRY and CDR2 SYGVKD.

The chain links TRBV11-3 to TRBJ2-2; the D gene is possibly TRBD1 (6 bases). Germline lookup yields CDR1 SGHNT and CDR2 YENEEA. There are 17 residues in the CDR3. V dropped 0 bases and J dropped 1 base, with 12 bases sitting between them. This CDR3 is CASSLDQFRGNTGELFF. DNA for the CDR3: TGTGCCAGCAGCTTAGATCAATTCAGGGGGAACACCGGGGAGCTGTTTTTT.

This clonotype was detected only a few times. This chain links TRBV18 with TRBJ2-1, with 12 bases aligning to TRBD2. Trimming cost V 4 bases and J 5 bases; bases outside gene matches: 0. The CDR3 is 14 amino acids. CDR1 and CDR2 from the germline V gene are KGHSH and LQKENI. CDR3 residues: CASSRLAGDNEQFF. CDR3 DNA sequence: TGTGCCAGCTCACGACTAGCGGGGGACAATGAGCAGTTCTTC.

The chain employs TRBV10-3 and TRBJ2-7, with 12 bases identical to TRBD2. Germline CDR1 and CDR2: ENHRY and SYGVKD. V lost 2 bases and J lost 3; bases outside the gene matches: 8. This CDR3 has 17 amino acids. CDR3 region: CAISEPHRLAGVYEQYF. In nucleotides, the CDR3 is TGTGCCATCAGTGAGCCCCACCGACTAGCGGGAGTCTACGAGCAGTACTTC.

CDR3 nucleotides: TGCGCCAGCAGCCAACTGAGAGGGGCCATCAATGAGCAGTTCTTC. Translation gives CASSQLRGAINEQFF. The chain carries TRBV4-3 and TRBJ2-1; perhaps D is TRBD1 or TRBD2 (5 bases each). Trimming took off 2 bases at V and 6 bases at J, with 14 bases between the two ends. CDR1 is LGHNA, CDR2 YSLEER, per germline. CDR3 length equals 15 residues.

There are many counts of this clonotype. The V gene is TRBV29-1, the J gene TRBJ2-3, with TRBD2 matching over 7 bases. CDR1 is SQVTM and CDR2 is ANQGSEA in the germline V gene. Unmatched junction bases numbered 3, after V lost 4 bases and J lost 2 bases. The CDR3 extends over 13 amino acids. The CDR3 here is CSVASGDTDTQYF. The CDR3 nucleotides are TGCAGCGTTGCTAGCGGCGACACAGATACGCAGTATTTT.

This clonotype was seen many times. V and J are TRBV12-3 or TRBV12-4 and TRBJ2-5; D uncertain. This CDR3 contains 14 residues. V lost 2 bases, J lost 2 bases, and 9 bases lay in between. Written as DNA, the CDR3 is TGTGCCAGCAGTTTAAACGGACCGCAAGAGACCCAGTACTTC. Amino acid sequence: CASSLNGPQETQYF.

The rearrangement joins TRBV7-2 to TRBJ2-1; D possibly corresponds to TRBD1 (6 bases). Between the trimmed V and J ends, which lost 3 bases and 8 bases, there was a span of 14 bases. The CDR3 has 14 amino acids. Germline values: CDR1 SGHTA, CDR2 FQGNSA. CDR3 in DNA: TGTGCCAGCAGCTTCCGTCACAGGGTCGATGAGCAGTTCTTC. Translating it yields CASSFRHRVDEQFF.

This clonotype was detected only a few times. The gene calls are TRBV4-2 and TRBJ2-5, with D tentatively TRBD2 (5 bases). Trimming pared 1 base from V and 2 bases from J, leaving 14 bases between. This CDR3 has 16 amino acids. Germline CDR1 LGHNA, CDR2 YNFKEQ. CDR3: CASSQVPPSGQETQYF. CDR3 sequence (DNA): TGTGCCAGCAGCCAAGTTCCCCCCTCGGGGCAAGAGACCCAGTACTTC.

The V and J genes are TRBV18 and TRBJ1-2; a possible D gene is TRBD1 (6 bases). V lost 2 bases and J 3 bases, leaving 13 bases between the germline ends. The CDR3 contains 15 residues. Germline V gives CDR1 KGHSH, CDR2 LQKENI. CDR3 protein: CASSPVQGHHYGYTF. CDR3 nucleotides: TGTGCCAGCTCACCAGTCCAGGGGCATCACTATGGCTACACCTTC.

Here the CDR3 DNA reads TGTGCCAGATTATTCCACAGGGAAGCATGGAGCACAGATACGCAGTATTTT. Encoded protein: CARLFHREAWSTDTQYF. The V call is TRBV5-3, the J call TRBJ2-3; perhaps TRBD1 as D (6 bases). TRBV5-3 is designated an ORF whose function remains uncertain. The V and J ends lost 7 bases and 0 bases respectively, with 21 bases between them. The CDR3 has 17 amino acids.

In this sample, this clonotype turned up many times. The gene calls are TRBV29-1 and TRBJ1-1; no reliable D call. The V end lost 3 bases, the J end lost 7 bases, and 6 bases lay between the germline ends. Germline CDR1 SQVTM, CDR2 ANQGSEA. The CDR3 totals 10 residues. The CDR3, as DNA: TGCAGCGTTGATCGGTATGAAGCTTTCTTT. The encoded protein is CSVDRYEAFF.

The rearrangement uses TRBV12-3 or TRBV12-4 and TRBJ1-1; 7 bases align to TRBD1. This CDR3 comprises 15 residues. V was pared by 2 bases and J by 0 bases, with 3 bases of the junction left unmatched. The CDR3 nucleotides read TGTGCCAGCAGTTTAAGGGGACAGTTGAACACTGAAGCTTTCTTT. Amino acid sequence: CASSLRGQLNTEAFF.

The gene calls are TRBV14 and TRBJ2-7; perhaps TRBD1 as D (5 bases). This CDR3 has 14 residues. The germline V gene encodes CDR1 SGHDN and CDR2 FVKESK. Trimming left V 2 bases short and J 0 bases short, with 8 bases between. For the CDR3, the DNA is TGTGCCAGCAGCCAAATGACAGTCTCCTACGAGCAGTACTTC. Translating gives CASSQMTVSYEQYF.

The V gene is TRBV4-3, the J gene TRBJ2-7; 8 nucleotides align to TRBD2. V was pared by 4 bases and J by 3 bases, with 11 bases of the junction left unmatched. The CDR3 totals 16 residues. The V gene's germline CDR1 is LGHNA and CDR2 YSLEER. CDR3: CASSPQIVAGIYEQYF. CDR3 coding DNA: TGCGCCAGCAGCCCCCAGATAGTAGCGGGAATCTACGAGCAGTACTTC.

The chain has TRBV12-5 and TRBJ2-7; 13 bases align to TRBD2. CDR3 length equals 15 residues. Germline CDR1 is LGHNT and CDR2 is FRNRAP. Losses at the gene ends were 6 bases for V and 1 base for J; bases not matched to a gene: 3. Here the CDR3 DNA reads TGTGCTAGTGGGGGGACTAGCGGGAAATCCTACGAGCAGTACTTC. This gives the protein CASGGTSGKSYEQYF.

The CDR3 sequence: CASSSSGLAGGPGTDTQYF. Here the CDR3 DNA reads TGTGCCAGCAGTTCATCAGGACTAGCGGGAGGGCCCGGCACAGATACGCAGTATTTT. This sequence joins TRBV27 and TRBJ2-3; 15 bases fit TRBD2. CDR1 and CDR2 from the germline V gene are MNHEY and SMNVEV (reference sequence). The CDR3 totals 19 residues. The ends lost 4 bases at V and 1 base at J; junction bases unmatched: 9.

CDR3 nucleotides: TGCAGTGCTAGAGAAGGGGGCATAATGGAGACCCAGTACTTC. It specifies CSAREGGIMETQYF. The chain combines TRBV20-1 with TRBJ2-5; 7 bases agree with TRBD1. CDR1 is DFQATT and CDR2 is SNEGSKA in the germline V gene (reference sequence). The CDR3 spans 14 residues. The V and J ends lost 0 bases and 5 bases, in that order; junction bases with no gene match: 6.

This clonotype showed up just a few times. At one end, the junction sequence differs from germline, possibly due to a read error. The chain employs TRBV6-5 and TRBJ1-2; D remains unclear. CDR1 is MNHEY, CDR2 SVGAGI, per germline. CDR3 length: 11 residues. Here the CDR3 reads CASSNSDGYTF. DNA of the CDR3: TGTGCCAGCAGTAACTCTGATGGCTACACCTTC.

V gene TRBV25-1 combines with J gene TRBJ2-1; maybe TRBD2 (7 bases). This CDR3 comprises 14 residues. Trimming cost V 4 bases and J 8 bases, with 15 bases left between them. The germline V gene encodes CDR1 MGHDK and CDR2 SYGVNS. The CDR3 DNA reads as TGTGCCAGCAGTGGTAGGGGGGGGTTGGATGAGCAGTTCTTC. Translated, it gives CASSGRGGLDEQFF.